This TCR beta chain was captured by sequencing in a study of neurological immune-mediated disorders. Findings and caveats of the study: TCR clonal expansion peaked in HTLV-1-associated myelopathy patients and was lowest in multiple sclerosis patients.

Germline CDR1 SGDLS, CDR2 YYNGEE. V was pared by 4 bases and J by 8 bases, with 8 bases of the junction left unmatched. This CDR3 has 14 residues. At least ten counts were recorded for this clonotype. Its antigen remains unidentified. TCRdb processed the 5' RACE reads anew with MiXCR; each CDR3 protein has one entry. The table includes about 74,000 distinct CDR3 sequences, less than 5.5% detected once. Sequencing was done on a sample of PBMCs. The V gene is TRBV9, the J gene TRBJ2-1; 8 nucleotides line up with TRBD2. This clonotype was sampled from a man between 18 and 35 years old with multiple sclerosis. This CDR3 reads CASSPRPAGDEQFF. As DNA, the CDR3 is TGTGCCAGCAGCCCCCGCCCAGCGGGAGATGAGCAGTTCTTC.